This TCR beta chain was captured in a study of T cells in Graves' hyperthyroidism and ophthalmopathy. Findings of the study overall: The blood repertoire included most of the expanded thyroid clonotypes above 0.001.

This clonotype was detected ten times or more. Its antigen is as yet unknown. TCR beta CDR3 regions were amplified from RNA transcripts. First-round RT-PCR with HTBI primers amplified the TCR CDR3 region. From the multiplex PCR reads, TCRdb called clonotypes with MiXCR, one entry per CDR3 protein. The sample has some 570,000 distinct CDR3 sequences; approximately 14% are singletons. The clonotype originates from a young woman with Graves' ophthalmopathy. The sample consisted of blood.

The CDR3 sequence is CASSTMGVAFF. In DNA form, the CDR3 reads TGTGCCAGCAGTACTATGGGAGTTGCTTTCTTT. V is TRBV12-3 or TRBV12-4 and J is TRBJ1-1; the D is unclear. V lost 5 bases to trimming and J lost 11 bases, with 12 bases between them. This CDR3 has 11 amino acids.